This T cell receptor beta chain came from a study of shared clonotypes between healthy human individuals. General study points: Unshared clonotypes carried lower generation probabilities than those common to all four donors.

CDR3 length: 15 residues. Germline V gene lookup returns CDR1 SEHNR and CDR2 FQNEAQ (reference sequence). With 5 bases removed from V and 0 bases from J, the gap between germline ends came to 11 bases. TCRdb's table, derived via immunoSEQ multiplex PCR, lists solely in-frame clones and lacks some. The sample lists some 2.1 million clones, about 95% occurring once. About this clone itself: What it recognizes is unknown.

This clonotype originated in a man aged 18-30 years in good health. Sequenced sample: naive CD4+ T cells sorted from blood. Subset of the sample: CD45RA+ positively selected. This chain uses TRBV7-9 with TRBJ1-3; possibly TRBD1 for D (6 bases). In DNA form, the CDR3 reads TGTGCCAGCAGCGCGGACAGCATCTCTGGAAACACCATATATTTT. Translation: CASSADSISGNTIYF.